These 27 T cell receptor beta chains were all obtained from the same sample, sequenced in a study of blood T cell repertoires in COVID-19. The table came from immunoSEQ multiplex PCR; TCRdb's copy has only in-frame clones and leaves some out. Of 14,000 or so clones listed, 65% to 80% were seen once; the top ten hold 20% to 25%. Sequenced material: peripheral blood. The origin of the receptors is a boy aged 2 to 9 with active or convalescent COVID-19.

The V call is TRBV11-1, the J call TRBJ1-1; D not certain. The V and J ends lost 0 bases and 1 base respectively, with 9 bases between them. In germline, CDR1 is SGHAT, CDR2 FQDESV (reference sequence). The CDR3 consists of 15 residues. The CDR3 sequence is CASSLAPGRNTEAFF. Here the CDR3 DNA reads TGTGCCAGCAGCTTAGCGCCGGGTCGGAACACTGAAGCTTTCTTT. The complete variable domain, with remaining parts taken from reference TRBV11-1 and TRBJ1-1, reads EAEVAQSPRYKITEKSQAVAFWCDPISGHATLYWYRQILGQGPELLVQFQDESVVDDSQLPKDRFSAERLKGVDSTLKIQPAELGDSAMYLCASSLAPGRNTEAFFGQGTRLTVV.

The V gene is TRBV10-3, the J gene TRBJ1-1; 7 bases line up with TRBD1. Per germline, CDR1 ENHRY and CDR2 SYGVKD. V lost 10 bases, J lost 4 bases, and 3 bases stayed unmatched. CDR3 size: 11 residues. The CDR3 coding sequence is TGTGCCACCGGACAGGCCACTGAAGCTTTCTTT. It is translated as CATGQATEAFF.

This clone was recorded only once. The chain's CDR3 is CASSFLYGTGVETGELFF. The DNA for the CDR3 is TGTGCCAGCAGTTTCCTTTACGGGACAGGAGTAGAAACCGGGGAGCTGTTTTTT. The chain combines TRBV28 with TRBJ2-2, with 8 bases fitting TRBD1. The germline gives CDR1 MDHEN, CDR2 SYDVKM. V shed 3 bases and J 5 bases; nucleotides not matched to a gene: 14. The CDR3 consists of 18 residues.

This chain connects TRBV7-2 to TRBJ1-5; a weak D match, TRBD1 (5 bases). The CDR3 is 16 amino acids. The V end was cut by 5 bases, the J end by 11 bases, with 25 bases between. CDR1 and CDR2 from the germline V gene are SGHTA and FQGNSA. The CDR3 DNA sequence: TGTGCCAGCAGCCACGGTTGGGAACGGGGGTTTACGACCCAGCATTTT. This sequence encodes CASSHGWERGFTTQHF.

The V and J genes are TRBV24-1 and TRBJ2-1; TRBD2 aligns across 7 bases. The CDR3 extends over 15 amino acids. J was trimmed by 7 bases and V by 0 bases; bases with no gene match: 5. Germline assignment: CDR1 KGHDR and CDR2 SFDVKD. CDR3: CATSDLGEGINEQFF. CDR3 DNA sequence: TGTGCCACCAGTGATTTGGGGGAGGGCATAAATGAGCAGTTCTTC.

The chain joins TRBV24-1 to TRBJ2-3; D remains unclear. CDR1 KGHDR and CDR2 SFDVKD come from the germline V gene. The CDR3 has 15 amino acids. V gave up 6 bases and J gave up 2 bases, with 14 bases separating them. The CDR3 DNA sequence: TGTGCCACCAGTTCCAGGAACCCAATCACAGATACGCAGTATTTT. As protein: CATSSRNPITDTQYF.

The chain has TRBV2 and TRBJ1-4, with 7 bases that match TRBD1. The CDR3 consists of 14 residues. Per germline, CDR1 SNHLY and CDR2 FYNNEI. V shed 5 bases, J shed 7 bases, and the junction held 7 bases outside the gene matches. The CDR3 here is CASSRSRQGEKLFF. In DNA, the CDR3 is TGTGCCAGCAGTCGGAGCAGACAGGGTGAAAAACTGTTTTTT.

This sequence joins TRBV6-5 and TRBJ1-1, with D perhaps TRBD1 (5 bases). Trimming left V 0 bases short and J 1 base short, with 9 bases between. The V gene's germline CDR1 is MNHEY and CDR2 SVGAGI. This CDR3 is built from 15 residues. The CDR3 region is CASSYSGARNTEAFF. The CDR3 coding sequence is TGTGCCAGCAGTTACTCTGGGGCCCGGAACACTGAAGCTTTCTTT.

This chain connects TRBV28 to TRBJ2-1; D is undetermined. Deletions cut 5 bases from V and 0 bases from J, with 8 bases between. This CDR3 is 14 amino acids long. CDR1 is MDHEN and CDR2 is SYDVKM in the germline V gene. As DNA, the CDR3 is TGTGCCAGCAGTATCACCGGCTCCTACAATGAGCAGTTCTTC. It yields the protein CASSITGSYNEQFF.

This clone showed up just once. The chain employs TRBV7-8 and TRBJ2-1; possibly TRBD2 for D (5 bases). With 2 bases removed from V and 9 bases from J, the gap between germline ends came to 14 bases. In germline, CDR1 is SGHVS, CDR2 FQNEAQ. The CDR3 runs 14 residues. This CDR3 is CASSLNLQAGEQFF. CDR3 coding DNA: TGTGCCAGCAGCTTAAACCTTCAGGCGGGTGAGCAGTTCTTC. The variable domain in full, completed from reference TRBV7-8 and TRBJ2-1, reads GAGVSQSPRYKVAKRGQDVALRCDPISGHVSLFWYQQALGQGPEFLTYFQNEAQLDKSGLPSDRFFAERPEGSVSTLKIQRTQQEDSAVYLCASSLNLQAGEQFFGPGTRLTVL.

The J gene is TRBJ2-7, the V gene TRBV28; tentatively, D is TRBD2 (5 bases). CDR1 MDHEN and CDR2 SYDVKM come from the germline V gene. With 4 bases removed from V and 6 bases from J, the gap between germline ends came to 19 bases. The length of the CDR3 is 15 residues. The CDR3: CASSSSGLGWGEQYV. The CDR3, as DNA: TGTGCCAGCAGTTCCAGCGGCCTGGGATGGGGCGAGCAGTACGTC.

This clone was recorded once. The chain recombines TRBV11-3 with TRBJ2-5, with TRBD2 identical over 8 bases. V gave up 5 bases and J gave up 5 bases; unmatched junction bases: 4. CDR3 length: 13 amino acids. In germline, CDR1 is SGHNT, CDR2 YENEEA. This CDR3 is CASSPGGGETQYF. CDR3 DNA: TGTGCCAGCAGCCCAGGCGGGGGGGAGACCCAGTACTTC.

V and J are TRBV19 and TRBJ2-2, with 8 bases aligning to TRBD1. Per germline, CDR1 LNHDA and CDR2 SQIVND (reference sequence). V shed 9 bases and J 7 bases; nucleotides not matched to a gene: 7. The CDR3 runs 13 residues. The CDR3 loop is CASAGGGIGELFF. The DNA for the CDR3 is TGTGCCAGCGCAGGGGGCGGGATCGGGGAGCTGTTTTTT. The full variable domain, with the rest looked up from reference TRBV19 and TRBJ2-2, is DGGITQSPKYLFRKEGQNVTLSCEQNLNHDAMYWYRQDPGQGLRLIYYSQIVNDFQKGDIAEGYSVSREKKESFPLTVTSAQKNPTAFYLCASAGGGIGELFFGEGSRLTVL.

The V and J genes are TRBV29-1 and TRBJ1-2; 8 bases match TRBD1. CDR1 and CDR2 (germline): SQVTM, ANQGSEA. CDR3 length: 16 amino acids. V gave up 2 bases and J gave up 4 bases; unmatched junction bases: 12. The CDR3 region is CSVETQSRGPPYGYTF. The DNA for the CDR3 is TGCAGCGTTGAAACCCAATCCAGGGGGCCACCCTATGGCTACACCTTC.

The genes are TRBV7-8 and TRBJ1-5; unclear D gene. Per germline, CDR1 SGHVS and CDR2 FQNEAQ. The CDR3 extends over 13 amino acids. The V end was cut by 5 bases, the J end by 4 bases, with 9 bases between. In DNA form, the CDR3 reads TGTGCCAGCAGCCTTGAGCCGAATCAGCCCCAGCATTTT. This encodes CASSLEPNQPQHF.

The chain recombines TRBV5-1 with TRBJ2-7; 7 bases agree with TRBD2. The CDR3 has 13 amino acids. The germline V gene has CDR1 SGHRS and CDR2 YFSETQ. The junction had 3 bases not matched to a gene; V was cut back by 1 base and J by 5 bases. In DNA, the CDR3 is TGCGCCAGCAGCTTGTGGGAGGGCGACGAGCAGTACTTC. Translating it yields CASSLWEGDEQYF.

This chain links TRBV7-3 with TRBJ2-1; 7 nucleotides align to TRBD2. The CDR3 has 13 residues. Germline trimming cut 3 bases from V and 10 bases from J; bases unmatched to any gene: 6. Germline values: CDR1 SGHTA, CDR2 FQGTGA. CDR3 protein: CASSFGLVGEQFF. The DNA of the CDR3 is TGTGCCAGCAGCTTCGGACTAGTCGGCGAGCAGTTCTTC.

This clone was seen a few times. This chain uses TRBV11-2 with TRBJ1-6; possibly TRBD1 for D (6 bases). In germline, CDR1 is SGHAT, CDR2 FQNNGV. The V end was cut by 2 bases, the J end by 10 bases, with 18 bases between. CDR3 length: 16 amino acids. CDR3 bases: TGTGCCAGCAGCTTAACCGGGACATGGCGGGTGTCACCCCTCCACTTT. Protein sequence: CASSLTGTWRVSPLHF.

This clone was detected once. This chain joins TRBV25-1 and TRBJ2-1; 7 bases fit TRBD1. V was pared by 1 base and J by 3 bases, with 12 bases of the junction left unmatched. Germline CDR1 and CDR2: MGHDK and SYGVNS. The CDR3 consists of 18 residues. The CDR3 bases are TGTGCCAGCAGTGAATGGAAAGAAGGGGGCCACCTCTACAATGAGCAGTTCTTC. This codes for CASSEWKEGGHLYNEQFF.

This clone was seen only once. The genes are TRBV7-3 and TRBJ2-5; 8 bases are a match to TRBD2. The CDR3 contains 15 residues. Looked up from germline, CDR1 is SGHTA and CDR2 is FQGTGA. J lost 1 base, V lost 6 bases, and 7 bases had no gene match. This CDR3 reads CASSRSGAIQETQYF. CDR3 nucleotide sequence: TGTGCCAGCAGTCGTAGCGGGGCCATCCAAGAGACCCAGTACTTC.

This clone was counted only a few times. The CDR3 is CTSSQDPSYPLARWDRGAVF. For the CDR3, the DNA is TGCACCAGCAGCCAAGATCCATCTTACCCCCTAGCGAGGTGGGACCGGGGAGCTGTTTTT. This sequence joins TRBV1 and TRBJ2-2; the table names TRBD2, a call not compared with the DNA. TRBV1 is flagged as a pseudogene. The CDR3 spans 20 residues.

This rearrangement joins TRBV28 to TRBJ1-5, with D perhaps TRBD1 (5 bases). Trimming cost V 8 bases and J 0 bases, with 17 bases left between them. Germline V gene lookup returns CDR1 MDHEN and CDR2 SYDVKM. CDR3 size: 16 residues. The CDR3 reads CASLLGGRHSNQPQHF. CDR3 DNA sequence: TGTGCCAGCCTTCTTGGGGGGAGACATAGCAATCAGCCCCAGCATTTT.

Only one count was recorded for this clone. The genes are TRBV28 and TRBJ2-1, with D tentatively TRBD2 (5 bases). Germline V CDR1 and CDR2: MDHEN, SYDVKM. The CDR3 consists of 16 residues. V dropped 5 bases and J dropped 0 bases, with 14 bases sitting between them. The CDR3 bases are TGTGCCAGCAGTACCCTGAAGCGGTACTCCTACAATGAGCAGTTCTTC. Amino acids: CASSTLKRYSYNEQFF.

CDR3 nucleotide sequence: TGTGCCAGCAGTTATAAGAGCGCCTACTCCTACAATGAGCAGTTCTTC. Translated: CASSYKSAYSYNEQFF. The chain is built from TRBV6-5 and TRBJ2-1; D uncertain. V was pared by 3 bases and J by 0 bases, with 12 bases between. The CDR3 has 16 residues. Germline loops: CDR1 MNHEY, CDR2 SVGAGI.

This chain uses TRBV16 with TRBJ1-3; 8 bases are a match to TRBD1. Losses at the gene ends were 5 bases for V and 0 bases for J; bases not matched to a gene: 3. The CDR3 totals 15 residues. From germline, CDR1 is KGHSY and CDR2 FQNENV. Here the CDR3 reads CASSSRGPSGNTIYF. Written as DNA, the CDR3 is TGTGCCAGCAGCTCCAGGGGGCCCTCTGGAAACACCATATATTTT.

V is TRBV4-1 and J is TRBJ2-7; D is perhaps TRBD1 (5 bases). Trimming removed 1 base at V and 3 bases at J, with 10 bases between. Per germline, CDR1 MGHRA and CDR2 YSYEKL. This CDR3 region has 14 residues. CDR3: CASSQVGRVYEQYF. Written as DNA, the CDR3 is TGCGCCAGCAGCCAAGTCGGCAGGGTCTACGAGCAGTACTTC.

The chain links TRBV19 to TRBJ2-1; 7 bases fit TRBD2. Germline values: CDR1 LNHDA, CDR2 SQIVND (reference sequence). The CDR3 extends over 14 amino acids. The V gene end was trimmed by 2 bases and the J gene end by 5 bases; junction bases not matched to a gene: 3. The CDR3 coding sequence is TGTGCCAGTAGTATACCGGGACTACACAATGAGCAGTTCTTC. It is translated as CASSIPGLHNEQFF.